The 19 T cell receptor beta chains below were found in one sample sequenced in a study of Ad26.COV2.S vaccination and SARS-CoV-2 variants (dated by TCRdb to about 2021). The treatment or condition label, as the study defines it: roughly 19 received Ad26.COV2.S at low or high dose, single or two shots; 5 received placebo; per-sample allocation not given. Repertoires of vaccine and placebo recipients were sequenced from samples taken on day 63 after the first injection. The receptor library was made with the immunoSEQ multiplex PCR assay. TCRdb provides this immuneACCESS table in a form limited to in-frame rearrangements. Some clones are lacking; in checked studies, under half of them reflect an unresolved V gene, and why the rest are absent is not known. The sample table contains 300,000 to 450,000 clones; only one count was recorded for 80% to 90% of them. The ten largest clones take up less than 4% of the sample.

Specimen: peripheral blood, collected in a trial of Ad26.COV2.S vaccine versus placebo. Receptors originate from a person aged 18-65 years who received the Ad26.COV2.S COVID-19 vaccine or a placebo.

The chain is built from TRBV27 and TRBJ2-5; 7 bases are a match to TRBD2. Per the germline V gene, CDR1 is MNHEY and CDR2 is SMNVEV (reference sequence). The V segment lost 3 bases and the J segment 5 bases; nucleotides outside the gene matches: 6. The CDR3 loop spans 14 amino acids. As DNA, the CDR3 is TGTGCCAGCAGTTTGCTAGCGGCACGGGAGACCCAGTACTTC. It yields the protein CASSLLAARETQYF.

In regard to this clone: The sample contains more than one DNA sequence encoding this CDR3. The CDR3 nucleotides read TGCGCCAGCAGCTTGGGGGGAGGGGGCTCCTACGAGCAGTACTTC. It codes for CASSLGGGGSYEQYF. This chain connects TRBV5-1 to TRBJ2-7, with TRBD2 as a possible D gene (7 bases). The CDR3 covers 15 residues. CDR1 and CDR2 from the germline V gene are SGHRS and YFSETQ. Trimming took 0 bases from V and 0 from J, leaving 10 bases between them.

For the CDR3, the DNA is TGTGCCAGCAGTGAGGTAAGAGGGACTGAAGCTTTCTTT. It encodes CASSEVRGTEAFF. The chain is built from TRBV6-4 and TRBJ1-1; D remains ambiguous. The CDR3 consists of 13 residues. V lost 3 bases and J 5 bases, leaving 10 bases between the germline ends. Germline V gene lookup returns CDR1 MRHNA and CDR2 SNTAGT.

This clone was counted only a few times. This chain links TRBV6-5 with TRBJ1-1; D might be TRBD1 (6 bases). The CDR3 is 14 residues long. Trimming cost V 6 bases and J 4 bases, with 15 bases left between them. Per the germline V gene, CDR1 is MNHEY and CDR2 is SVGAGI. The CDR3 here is CASRQGQWSTEAFF. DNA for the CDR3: TGTGCCAGCAGGCAAGGACAGTGGAGCACTGAAGCTTTCTTT.

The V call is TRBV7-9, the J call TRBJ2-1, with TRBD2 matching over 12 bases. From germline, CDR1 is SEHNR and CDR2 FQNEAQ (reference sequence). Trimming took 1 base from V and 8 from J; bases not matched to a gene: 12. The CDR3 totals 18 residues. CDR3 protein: CASSLVLAGGIRYDEQFF. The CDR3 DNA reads TGTGCCAGCAGCTTAGTTCTAGCGGGAGGGATTCGGTACGATGAGCAGTTCTTC.

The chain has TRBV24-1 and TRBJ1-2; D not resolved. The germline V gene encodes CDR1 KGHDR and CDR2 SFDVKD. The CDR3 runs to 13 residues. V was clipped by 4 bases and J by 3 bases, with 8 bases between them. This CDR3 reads CATSESRYYGYTF. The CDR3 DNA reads TGTGCCACCAGTGAGAGCAGATACTATGGCTACACCTTC.

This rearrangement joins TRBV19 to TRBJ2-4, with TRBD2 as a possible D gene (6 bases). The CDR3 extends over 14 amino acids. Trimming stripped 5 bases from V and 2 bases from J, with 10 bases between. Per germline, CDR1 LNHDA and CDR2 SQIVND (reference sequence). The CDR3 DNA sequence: TGTGCCAGTAGTGTGGGGGGAACCAAAAACATTCAGTACTTC. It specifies CASSVGGTKNIQYF.

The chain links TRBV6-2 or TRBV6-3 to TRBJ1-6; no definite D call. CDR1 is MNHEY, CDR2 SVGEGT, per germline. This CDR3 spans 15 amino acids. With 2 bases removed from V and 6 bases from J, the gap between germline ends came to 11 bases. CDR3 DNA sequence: TGTGCCAGCAGTTACGGCACAGAGATTAATTCACCCCTCCACTTT. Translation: CASSYGTEINSPLHF.

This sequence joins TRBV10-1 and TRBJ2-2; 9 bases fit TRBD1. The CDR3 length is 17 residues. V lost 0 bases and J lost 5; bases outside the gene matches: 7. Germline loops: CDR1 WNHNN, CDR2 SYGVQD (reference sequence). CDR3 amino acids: CASSESVGQGKTGELFF. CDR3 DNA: TGCGCCAGCAGTGAGTCGGTGGGACAGGGAAAAACCGGGGAGCTGTTTTTT.

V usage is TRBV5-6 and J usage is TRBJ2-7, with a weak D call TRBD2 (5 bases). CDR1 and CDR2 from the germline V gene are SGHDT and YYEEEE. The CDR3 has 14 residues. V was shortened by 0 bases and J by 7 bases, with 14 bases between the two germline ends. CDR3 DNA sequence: TGTGCCAGCAGCTTGGGGCTAGCAGTGGGTGAGCAGTACTTC. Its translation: CASSLGLAVGEQYF.

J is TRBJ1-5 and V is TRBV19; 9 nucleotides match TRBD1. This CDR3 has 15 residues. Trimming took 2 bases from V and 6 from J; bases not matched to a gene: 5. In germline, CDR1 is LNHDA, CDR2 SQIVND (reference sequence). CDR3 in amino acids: CASSIRDRVPQPQHF. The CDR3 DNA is TGTGCCAGTAGTATACGGGACAGGGTCCCTCAGCCCCAGCATTTT.

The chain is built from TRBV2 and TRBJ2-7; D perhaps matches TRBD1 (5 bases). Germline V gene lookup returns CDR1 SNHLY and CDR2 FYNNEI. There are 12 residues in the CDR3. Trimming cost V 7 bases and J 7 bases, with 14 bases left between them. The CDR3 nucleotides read TGTGCCAGCAACGGTGACAGCCTGGAGCAGTACTTC. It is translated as CASNGDSLEQYF. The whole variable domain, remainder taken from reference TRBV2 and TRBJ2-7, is EPEVTQTPSHQVTQMGQEVILRCVPISNHLYFYWYRQILGQKVEFLVSFYNNEISEKSEIFDDQFSVERPDGSNFTLKIRSTKLEDSAMYFCASNGDSLEQYFGPGTRLTVT.

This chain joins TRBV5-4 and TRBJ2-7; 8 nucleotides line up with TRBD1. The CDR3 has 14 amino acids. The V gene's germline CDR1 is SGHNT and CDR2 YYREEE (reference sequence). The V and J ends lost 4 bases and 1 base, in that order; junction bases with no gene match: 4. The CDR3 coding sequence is TGTGCCAGCAGCATCGGACAGGGTTCCTACGAGCAGTACTTC. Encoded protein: CASSIGQGSYEQYF.

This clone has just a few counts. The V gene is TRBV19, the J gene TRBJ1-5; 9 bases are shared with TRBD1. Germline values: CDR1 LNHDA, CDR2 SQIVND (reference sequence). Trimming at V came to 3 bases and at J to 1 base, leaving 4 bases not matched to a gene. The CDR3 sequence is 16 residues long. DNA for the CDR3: TGTGCCAGTAGTATCCAACAGGGGGCAAGCAATCAGCCCCAGCATTTT. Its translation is CASSIQQGASNQPQHF.

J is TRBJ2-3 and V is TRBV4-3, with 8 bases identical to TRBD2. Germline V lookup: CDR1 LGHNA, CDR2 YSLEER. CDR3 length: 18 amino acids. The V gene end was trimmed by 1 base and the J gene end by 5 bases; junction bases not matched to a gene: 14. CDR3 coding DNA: TGCGCCAGCAGCCAAGTTGAAAGCGGGAGCTACTCGGAAGATACGCAGTATTTT. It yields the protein CASSQVESGSYSEDTQYF.

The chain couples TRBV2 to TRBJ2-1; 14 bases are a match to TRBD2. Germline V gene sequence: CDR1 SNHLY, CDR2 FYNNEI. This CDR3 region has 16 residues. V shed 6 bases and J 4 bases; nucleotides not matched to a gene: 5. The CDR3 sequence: CASRGTSGGPYNEQFF. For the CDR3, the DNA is TGTGCCAGCAGAGGGACTAGCGGGGGCCCTTACAATGAGCAGTTCTTC.

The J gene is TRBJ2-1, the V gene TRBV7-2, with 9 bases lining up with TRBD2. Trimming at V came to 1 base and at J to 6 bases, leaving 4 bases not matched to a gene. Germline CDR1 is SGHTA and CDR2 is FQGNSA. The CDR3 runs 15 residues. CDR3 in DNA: TGTGCCAGCAGCTTAGAAGCGGGAGGCCTCAATGAGCAGTTCTTC. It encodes CASSLEAGGLNEQFF.

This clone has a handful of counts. The DNA for the CDR3 is TGTGCCATCAGCCAGGGTCAAGGAGCTTTCTTT. It specifies CAISQGQGAFF. V and J are TRBV10-3 and TRBJ1-1; TRBD1 might be the D (5 bases). The length of the CDR3 is 11 residues. V was clipped by 6 bases and J by 10 bases, with 12 bases between them. Looked up from germline, CDR1 is ENHRY and CDR2 is SYGVKD.

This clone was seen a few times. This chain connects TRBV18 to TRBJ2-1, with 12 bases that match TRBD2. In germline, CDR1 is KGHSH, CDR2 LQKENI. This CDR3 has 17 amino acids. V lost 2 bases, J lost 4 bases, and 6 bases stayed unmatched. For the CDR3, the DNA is TGTGCCAGCTCACCAACCCTACTAGCGGGGGGTTACAATGAGCAGTTCTTC. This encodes CASSPTLLAGGYNEQFF.